This entry lists 23 T cell receptor beta chains sequenced from one sample in a study of Ad26.COV2.S vaccination and SARS-CoV-2 variants. TCRdb's table, derived via immunoSEQ multiplex PCR, lists solely in-frame clones and lacks some. The repertoire consists of around 370,000 clones, with about 90% occurring once and the leading ten covering 3.9%. The sample here was peripheral blood, taken after recovery from COVID-19. The receptors derive from a human donor who had recovered from COVID-19.

V and J are TRBV7-2 and TRBJ2-1; D not certain. Per germline, CDR1 SGHTA and CDR2 FQGNSA. The CDR3 consists of 14 residues. Trimming took 7 bases from V and 4 from J, leaving 14 bases between them. The CDR3 spells CASIPSIGYNEQFF. The CDR3 nucleotides are TGTGCCAGCATCCCAAGCATTGGATACAATGAGCAGTTCTTC.

CDR3 residues: CASSSDGRETQYF. The CDR3 DNA reads as TGTGCCAGCAGTTCTGATGGGAGAGAGACCCAGTACTTC. V is TRBV12-3 or TRBV12-4 and J is TRBJ2-5; D is possibly TRBD2 (5 bases). This CDR3 is 13 amino acids long. V shed 4 bases and J shed 4 bases, with 10 bases lying between them.

The chain uses TRBV9 and TRBJ1-1; D is undetermined. The length of the CDR3 is 16 residues. Germline lookup yields CDR1 SGDLS and CDR2 YYNGEE. Trimming removed 3 bases at V and 2 bases at J, with 17 bases between. The CDR3 spells CASSERSPLFNTEAFF. In DNA, the CDR3 is TGTGCCAGCAGCGAAAGATCTCCTCTCTTCAACACTGAAGCTTTCTTT.

The rearrangement uses TRBV2 and TRBJ1-1; a weak D match, TRBD1 (6 bases). V was pared by 4 bases and J by 1 base, with 13 bases between. This CDR3 contains 15 residues. Germline V gene data show CDR1 as SNHLY and CDR2 as FYNNEI. The chain's CDR3 is CASSVRGARNTEAFF. The CDR3, as DNA: TGTGCCAGCAGTGTACGGGGGGCTCGGAACACTGAAGCTTTCTTT.

The chain couples TRBV11-2 to TRBJ2-2; perhaps TRBD1 as D (6 bases). In germline, CDR1 is SGHAT, CDR2 FQNNGV. Trimming shortened V by 7 bases and J by 4 bases, and 10 bases separated the two germline ends. The CDR3 covers 13 residues. The CDR3: CASTIGGTGELFF. CDR3 bases: TGTGCCAGCACTATAGGGGGCACCGGGGAGCTGTTTTTT.

The chain couples TRBV6-5 to TRBJ1-6, with 8 nucleotides matching TRBD1. Germline values: CDR1 MNHEY, CDR2 SVGAGI. The CDR3 has 14 residues. V gave up 6 bases and J gave up 4 bases; unmatched junction bases: 2. CDR3 nucleotide sequence: TGTGCCAGCAGGACAGGGGTATATAATTCACCCCTCCACTTT. Residues: CASRTGVYNSPLHF.

V gene TRBV11-2 combines with J gene TRBJ2-7; D is perhaps TRBD1 (5 bases). Germline V gene data show CDR1 as SGHAT and CDR2 as FQNNGV. This CDR3 is 16 amino acids long. The V end lost 0 bases, the J end lost 2 bases, and 14 bases lay between the germline ends. CDR3 region: CASSLDVGLGAYEQYF. The DNA for the CDR3 is TGTGCCAGCAGCTTAGATGTCGGTCTAGGGGCCTACGAGCAGTACTTC. Together with reference TRBV11-2 and TRBJ2-7, the CDR3 gives the full variable domain: EAGVAQSPRYKIIEKRQSVAFWCNPISGHATLYWYQQILGQGPKLLIQFQNNGVVDDSQLPKDRFSAERLKGVDSTLKIQPAKLEDSAVYLCASSLDVGLGAYEQYFGPGTRLTVT.

The chain combines TRBV2 with TRBJ2-1, with 12 bases lining up with TRBD1. The CDR3 is 11 amino acids. Trimming cost V 7 bases and J 15 bases; bases outside gene matches: 4. The germline CDR1 and CDR2 sequences are SNHLY and FYNNEI. This CDR3 reads CASTRDRGPFF. The CDR3 coding sequence is TGTGCCAGCACCAGGGACAGGGGGCCGTTCTTC.

The chain is built from TRBV7-9 and TRBJ1-5, with D uncertain. The V and J ends lost 5 bases and 1 base respectively, with 3 bases between them. Germline V gene data show CDR1 as SEHNR and CDR2 as FQNEAQ (reference sequence). The CDR3 runs 12 residues. CDR3 in amino acids: CASSGSNQPQHF. Written as DNA, the CDR3 is TGTGCCAGCAGCGGGAGCAATCAGCCCCAGCATTTT.

The chain is built from TRBV7-3 and TRBJ1-2; D gene unclear. The CDR3 is made up of 14 amino acids. The germline gives CDR1 SGHTA, CDR2 FQGTGA. Trimming left V 5 bases short and J 4 bases short, with 14 bases between. The CDR3 bases are TGTGCCAGCAGCCCGCAGACGACCGGCTATGGCTACACCTTC. This gives the protein CASSPQTTGYGYTF.

The rearrangement joins TRBV10-3 to TRBJ1-5; 9 bases line up with TRBD1. This CDR3 region has 16 residues. The V segment lost 3 bases and the J segment 2 bases; nucleotides outside the gene matches: 5. Germline loops: CDR1 ENHRY, CDR2 SYGVKD. CDR3: CAISEQGALGNQPQHF. CDR3 bases: TGTGCCATCAGTGAACAGGGGGCGCTTGGCAATCAGCCCCAGCATTTT.

V usage is TRBV19 and J usage is TRBJ1-6; D remains unclear. V lost 7 bases, J lost 9 bases, and 13 bases lay in between. CDR3 length equals 13 residues. Germline CDR1 reads LNHDA; CDR2 reads SQIVND (reference sequence). The CDR3 loop reads CASNAAAGSPLHF. As DNA, the CDR3 is TGTGCCAGTAACGCGGCAGCCGGTTCACCCCTCCACTTT.

This chain uses TRBV11-2 with TRBJ1-4; possible D gene TRBD1, 6 bases. Deletions cut 0 bases from V and 8 bases from J, with 13 bases between. There are 15 residues in the CDR3. Per germline, CDR1 SGHAT and CDR2 FQNNGV. This chain's CDR3 is CASSLEDSREEKLFF. The CDR3 coding sequence is TGTGCCAGCAGCTTAGAGGACAGCCGGGAGGAAAAACTGTTTTTT.

The count of this clone is one. The CDR3 loop is CASSYVGQLLWDGYTF. The CDR3 bases are TGTGCCAGCAGTTACGTGGGACAGTTACTTTGGGATGGCTACACCTTC. The V call is TRBV6-5, the J call TRBJ1-2; 7 nucleotides line up with TRBD1. V shed 2 bases, J shed 6 bases, and the junction held 12 bases outside the gene matches. The CDR3 has 16 residues. Germline loops: CDR1 MNHEY, CDR2 SVGAGI.

The J gene is TRBJ1-3, the V gene TRBV11-2; no reliable D call. The CDR3 runs to 14 residues. V lost 4 bases and J 4 bases, leaving 11 bases between the germline ends. Germline V gene sequence: CDR1 SGHAT, CDR2 FQNNGV. The CDR3 is CASSSVAGGNTIYF. DNA of the CDR3: TGTGCCAGCAGCTCCGTGGCGGGAGGAAACACCATATATTTT.

The chain employs TRBV19 and TRBJ2-7; no definite D call. V gave up 1 base and J gave up 3 bases, with 10 bases separating them. Germline lookup yields CDR1 LNHDA and CDR2 SQIVND (reference sequence). The CDR3 runs to 14 residues. The DNA for the CDR3 is TGTGCCAGTAGTATAGGGACGGTAGGCTACGAGCAGTACTTC. Its translation is CASSIGTVGYEQYF.

This rearrangement joins TRBV5-6 to TRBJ2-7; possibly TRBD1 or TRBD2 for D (7 bases each). CDR1 is SGHDT, CDR2 YYEEEE, per germline. This CDR3 region has 15 residues. V lost 0 bases, J lost 4 bases, and 14 bases lay in between. The CDR3 DNA sequence: TGTGCCAGCAGCTTGGGGGGAGGGGGCTGGTACGAGCAGTACTTC. Translating gives CASSLGGGGWYEQYF.

This chain links TRBV10-3 with TRBJ1-2; 10 bases are shared with TRBD1. The V gene's germline CDR1 is ENHRY and CDR2 SYGVKD. Trimming at V came to 5 bases and at J to 4 bases, leaving 7 bases not matched to a gene. The CDR3 extends over 15 amino acids. The CDR3 DNA reads TGTGCCATCAGTAATCCGGGACAGGGGTCCTATGGCTACACCTTC. This sequence encodes CAISNPGQGSYGYTF.

The chain joins TRBV6-2 or TRBV6-3 to TRBJ2-2; 14 bases agree with TRBD2. This CDR3 spans 20 amino acids. J lost 0 bases, V lost 5 bases, and 11 bases had no gene match. Germline lookup yields CDR1 MNHEY and CDR2 SVGEGT. This CDR3 reads CASSKLRGLAGGTNTGELFF. The CDR3 nucleotides are TGTGCCAGCAGTAAGCTCCGCGGACTAGCGGGGGGAACGAACACCGGGGAGCTGTTTTTT.

The sample holds one count of this clone. The chain is built from TRBV6-5 and TRBJ1-4; 10 bases are shared with TRBD1. CDR3 size: 14 residues. Germline V lookup: CDR1 MNHEY, CDR2 SVGAGI. After removal of 6 bases from V and 8 bases from J, the junction contained 6 bases not matched to a gene. The CDR3, as DNA: TGTGCCAGCAGCGCGACAGGGGGCATCGAAAAACTGTTTTTT. Residues: CASSATGGIEKLFF.

J is TRBJ1-2 and V is TRBV6-5; TRBD1 matches at 8 bases. The V gene end was trimmed by 2 bases and the J gene end by 8 bases; junction bases not matched to a gene: 4. The CDR3 length is 13 residues. Germline V gene lookup returns CDR1 MNHEY and CDR2 SVGAGI. CDR3 nucleotides: TGTGCCAGCAGTTACGAGTGGACAGGGGGCTACACCTTC. This codes for CASSYEWTGGYTF.

The genes are TRBV5-1 and TRBJ2-7, with 8 positions matching TRBD1. This CDR3 is built from 17 residues. From germline, CDR1 is SGHRS and CDR2 YFSETQ. The V and J ends lost 3 bases and 3 bases, in that order; junction bases with no gene match: 14. The CDR3 region has the DNA TGCGCCAGCAGCTGGCTCTTCCGACAGGGGTCCGGCTACGAGCAGTACTTC. This gives the protein CASSWLFRQGSGYEQYF.

The chain employs TRBV6-2 or TRBV6-3 and TRBJ2-5; the match to TRBD2 covers 7 bases. Germline V CDR1 and CDR2: MNHEY, SVGEGT. The ends lost 4 bases at V and 4 bases at J; junction bases unmatched: 6. The CDR3 is 14 residues long. CDR3 in DNA: TGTGCCAGCAGTTCCGGACTAGTCGCAGAGACCCAGTACTTC. Protein product: CASSSGLVAETQYF.